The clone carrying this T cell receptor (beta chain) was detected once. This sample stems from a study of blood T cell repertoires in COVID-19. Germline V gene data show CDR1 as KGHSH and CDR2 as LQKENI. V was clipped by 1 base and J by 5 bases; unmatched bases: 6. CDR3 size: 17 residues. Assay: immunoSEQ multiplex PCR; the TCRdb copy retains only in-frame clones and omits some. The data contain fewer than 110,000 clones, 70% to 90% of them singletons. This TCR was sampled from a woman aged 25 to 45 with acute or convalescent COVID-19. The sequencing sample was made of peripheral blood. J is TRBJ2-1 and V is TRBV18; TRBD1 aligns across 12 bases. The CDR3 sequence is CASSPRDRGQGNNEQFF. CDR3 nucleotides: TGTGCCAGCTCACCACGGGACAGGGGGCAAGGGAACAATGAGCAGTTCTTC.